This T cell receptor beta chain was captured by sequencing in a study of STAT5B mutations in CD4+ large granular lymphocyte leukemia. As for the study in general: The CDR3 'QG' motif was associated with a particular HLA allele among healthy donors.

Deletions cut 3 bases from V and 0 bases from J, with 10 bases between. Germline CDR1 is MNHEY and CDR2 is SMNVEV (reference sequence). This CDR3 contains 15 residues. Study-level points and caveats: Without HLA matching, higher CD4+ than CD8+ T-LGLL clonality could reflect small sample size. Patient CD4-sorted repertoires looked more clonal than healthy CD4+ repertoires, even without putative leukemic clones.

Here immunoSEQ multiplex PCR was the method, and the copy in TCRdb shows in-frame clones only, minus some. There are around 48,000 clones in the sample; approximately 70% occur only once, and less than 2% lies in the top ten. Turning to this clone: Its antigen remains unknown.

V is TRBV27 and J is TRBJ2-3, with a weak D call TRBD1 (5 bases). The source material was CD4+ T cells from blood buffy coats. The clonotype was recovered from a human donor in good health. This chain's CDR3 is CASSFAGPSTDTQYF. CDR3 in DNA: TGTGCCAGCAGTTTTGCAGGGCCCAGCACAGATACGCAGTATTTT.